The next 14 T cell receptor beta chains were all read from a single sample in a study of Ad26.COV2.S vaccination and SARS-CoV-2 variants. The treatment denotes: over 15 received Ad26.COV2.S at low or high dose, single or two shots; a few received placebo; per-sample allocation not given. At day 63 after the first vaccine or placebo injection, samples were drawn. Clones were read by immunoSEQ multiplex PCR, and TCRdb kept only the in-frame ones, dropping some. The sample lists 300,000 to 350,000 clones; 88% were seen once. The sample here was peripheral blood, taken in a trial of Ad26.COV2.S vaccine versus placebo. The receptor set was obtained from a person between 18 and 65 years old who received the Ad26.COV2.S COVID-19 vaccine or a placebo.

DNA of the CDR3: TGTGCCACCCGGGAGGCAGGTGATGCTAACAATGAGCAGTTCTTC. Amino acid sequence: CATREAGDANNEQFF. This chain links TRBV6-6 with TRBJ2-1; TRBD2 agrees at 7 bases. With 10 bases clipped from V and 5 bases from J, the junction kept 14 bases outside the gene matches. Germline V gives CDR1 MNHNY, CDR2 SVGAGI (reference sequence). The CDR3 extends over 15 amino acids.

The genes are TRBV7-9 and TRBJ1-5, with 7 bases fitting TRBD1. The CDR3 loop spans 15 amino acids. Germline CDR1 SEHNR, CDR2 FQNEAQ (reference sequence). Trimming took 3 bases from V and 10 from J; bases not matched to a gene: 12. The CDR3 loop reads CASSFDLGQAEPQHF. In DNA form, the CDR3 reads TGTGCCAGCAGCTTCGATCTAGGACAGGCCGAACCCCAGCATTTT. Looking up the rest from reference TRBV7-9 and TRBJ1-5 gives the full variable domain: DTGVSQNPRHKITKRGQNVTFRCDPISEHNRLYWYRQTLGQGPEFLTYFQNEAQLEKSRLLSDRFSAERPKGSFSTLEIQRTEQGDSAMYLCASSFDLGQAEPQHFGDGTRLSIL.

V gene TRBV29-1 combines with J gene TRBJ1-1; 9 bases are a match to TRBD1. Germline CDR1 SQVTM, CDR2 ANQGSEA. This CDR3 spans 13 amino acids. V lost 6 bases to trimming and J lost 4 bases; unmatched junction nucleotides: 6. The CDR3 region has the DNA TGCAGCGTACCACAGGGGGCAGGCACTGAAGCTTTCTTT. Translating gives CSVPQGAGTEAFF. Complete variable domain (other parts from reference TRBV29-1 and TRBJ1-1): SAVISQKPSRDICQRGTSLTIQCQVDSQVTMMFWYRQQPGQSLTLIATANQGSEATYESGFVIDKFPISRPNLTFSTLTVSNMSPEDSSIYLCSVPQGAGTEAFFGQGTRLTVV.

The chain uses TRBV18 and TRBJ2-6, with D unresolved. Germline V gene data show CDR1 as KGHSH and CDR2 as LQKENI. The CDR3 is made up of 15 amino acids. The V gene lost 2 bases and the J gene lost 4 bases, with 9 bases spanning the gap. The CDR3 here is CASSPGSPGANVLTF. CDR3 bases: TGTGCCAGCTCACCAGGGTCTCCCGGGGCCAACGTCCTGACTTTC.

In nucleotides, the CDR3 is TGTGCCAGCAGCTTAGATTTCCTCTCTGGGGCCAACGTCCTGACTTTC. Encoded protein: CASSLDFLSGANVLTF. The chain employs TRBV7-3 and TRBJ2-6; D is unclear. V was shortened by 2 bases and J by 0 bases, with 8 bases between the two germline ends. Germline V gene sequence: CDR1 SGHTA, CDR2 FQGTGA. CDR3 length: 16 amino acids.

This chain links TRBV11-2 with TRBJ2-1; 13 bases align to TRBD2. Trimming removed 3 bases from V and 10 bases from J; junction bases left unmatched: 3. Germline assignment: CDR1 SGHAT and CDR2 FQNNGV. CDR3 length: 14 amino acids. The CDR3 loop reads CASSLGLAGNEQFF. For the CDR3, the DNA is TGTGCCAGCAGCTTGGGACTAGCGGGAAACGAGCAGTTCTTC.

The chain joins TRBV4-3 to TRBJ2-2; 7 bases align to TRBD1. The CDR3 is 17 residues long. After removal of 0 bases from V and 1 base from J, the junction contained 5 bases not matched to a gene. Germline CDR1 LGHNA, CDR2 YSLEER. DNA for the CDR3: TGCGCCAGCAGCCAAGATCGAGGGACAGTGAACACCGGGGAGCTGTTTTTT. This encodes CASSQDRGTVNTGELFF.

This chain uses TRBV7-3 with TRBJ2-1; weak D call: TRBD1 (5 bases). Germline values: CDR1 SGHTA, CDR2 FQGTGA. The CDR3 has 14 residues. The V gene lost 3 bases and the J gene lost 6 bases, with 12 bases spanning the gap. This CDR3 reads CASSLSGKGNEQFF. CDR3 coding DNA: TGTGCCAGCAGCTTGTCAGGGAAGGGCAATGAGCAGTTCTTC.

The V gene is TRBV25-1, the J gene TRBJ2-1, with TRBD2 matching 8 bases. Per the germline V gene, CDR1 is MGHDK and CDR2 is SYGVNS. Trimming took 3 bases from V and 4 from J; bases not matched to a gene: 14. This CDR3 is built from 18 residues. The CDR3 protein is CASSDSLGRASLYNEQFF. The DNA for the CDR3 is TGTGCCAGCAGTGATTCCCTCGGGAGGGCCTCATTATACAATGAGCAGTTCTTC.

The CDR3 bases are TGTGCCAGCAGCTTACGGCCCTATCTTGGGCAGGACCACACAGATACGCAGTATTTT. This translates into CASSLRPYLGQDHTDTQYF. This chain joins TRBV7-9 and TRBJ2-3; D remains ambiguous. Trimming pared 2 bases from V and 2 bases from J, leaving 23 bases between. The germline V gene encodes CDR1 SEHNR and CDR2 FQNEAQ (reference sequence). There are 19 residues in the CDR3.

The rearrangement links TRBV28 to TRBJ1-2; D not resolved. The V gene lost 1 base and the J gene lost 0 bases, with 3 bases spanning the gap. CDR1 is MDHEN, CDR2 SYDVKM, per germline. This CDR3 has 13 residues. The CDR3 sequence is CASSLFTNYGYTF. The CDR3 bases are TGTGCCAGCAGTTTATTCACTAACTATGGCTACACCTTC.

This clone was found a few times. V gene TRBV9 combines with J gene TRBJ2-7; 9 nucleotides align to TRBD1. The V and J ends lost 2 bases and 7 bases, in that order; junction bases with no gene match: 13. The V gene's germline CDR1 is SGDLS and CDR2 YYNGEE. This CDR3 is 16 amino acids long. CDR3 in amino acids: CASSVAVGTGSSEQYF. CDR3 in DNA: TGTGCCAGCAGCGTCGCTGTTGGGACAGGGTCCTCGGAGCAGTACTTC.

With regard to this clone: Other DNA sequences in this specimen translate into the identical CDR3. V and J are TRBV3-1 (or the pseudogene TRBV3-2) and TRBJ1-2, with unresolved D. This CDR3 has 11 residues. Per the germline V gene, CDR1 is LGHDT and CDR2 is YNNKEL (reference sequence). With 3 bases removed from V and 8 bases from J, the gap between germline ends came to 7 bases. The CDR3: CASSQERGYTF. The CDR3, as DNA: TGTGCCAGCAGCCAGGAGAGGGGCTACACCTTC.

This clone was seen only a few times. V is TRBV6-2 or TRBV6-3 and J is TRBJ1-6, with D perhaps TRBD1 (6 bases). This CDR3 region has 14 residues. Germline V gives CDR1 MNHEY, CDR2 SVGEGT. V lost 6 bases and J 8 bases, leaving 14 bases between the germline ends. CDR3 loop: CASSRRGEDSPLHF. DNA for the CDR3: TGTGCCAGCAGCCGCAGGGGAGAGGATTCACCCCTCCACTTT.